This TCR beta chain is from a study of human T cells and chemical hapten exposure. Study context: On roughly 2 cm by roughly 2 cm of upper inner arm skin, sensitization was performed with 2% DPC. The patients, most of them female, presented with alopecia areata, totalis or universalis.

TCRdb redid the calling of the RACE reads with MiXCR, one entry per CDR3 protein. This sample has 39,000 or so distinct CDR3 sequences; under 5% occur once, and the top ten carry about 24%. In its sample, this clonotype was seen many times. Time point indicated: patch test 1, 2 weeks after DPC sensitization. As to treatment: therapeutic diphenylcyclopropenone sensitization with weekly scalp DPC. Whole blood that had not been fractionated was the source of extracted total RNA. Germline-derived CDR1 and CDR2 are SGHNT and YENEEA. CDR3 size: 14 residues. V was cut by 1 base and J by 5 bases, with 9 bases left in between.

The rearrangement links TRBV11-3 to TRBJ2-1; D gene uncertain. This TCR came from a man in his fifties or sixties with alopecia areata. Some clones in this sample may be carry-over from other donors' samples. Sequenced here: whole blood, sampled in connection with sensitization to the hapten diphenylcyclopropenone (DPC). The CDR3 DNA follows: TGTGCCAGCAGCTTAGTCTCCTACAACAATGAGCAGTTCTTC. Its protein is CASSLVSYNNEQFF.